The sequence of this TCR beta chain was determined in a study of blood T cell repertoires in COVID-19. Trimming shortened V by 6 bases and J by 3 bases, and 11 bases separated the two germline ends. Looked up from germline, CDR1 is SNHLY and CDR2 is FYNNEI. The CDR3 sequence is 14 residues long. Clones were sequenced by immunoSEQ multiplex PCR, and TCRdb holds only the in-frame ones, with some missing. The sample shows 78,000 or so clones, approximately 80% of them seen only once. This rearrangement joins TRBV2 to TRBJ2-2; tentatively, D is TRBD2 (6 bases). The sequencing input was peripheral blood. The clonotype comes from a woman in her fifties or sixties with acute or convalescent COVID-19. DNA of the CDR3: TGTGCCAGCAGCCGGGACTTCTACACCGGGGAGCTGTTTTTT. It specifies CASSRDFYTGELFF. Complete variable domain (other parts from reference TRBV2 and TRBJ2-2): EPEVTQTPSHQVTQMGQEVILRCVPISNHLYFYWYRQILGQKVEFLVSFYNNEISEKSEIFDDQFSVERPDGSNFTLKIRSTKLEDSAMYFCASSRDFYTGELFFGEGSRLTVL.